In its sample, the clone carrying this T cell receptor (beta chain) was seen many times. The antigen is not known. V was clipped by 3 bases and J by 2 bases, with 17 bases between them. CDR3 size: 17 residues. Per germline, CDR1 MDHEN and CDR2 SYDVKM. The TCR cDNA carried a universal primer site and UMIs from 5'RACE template switching. TCRdb reprocessed the 5' RACE reads via MiXCR and lists one record per CDR3 protein. The sample holds 250,000 or so distinct CDR3 sequences, about 7% seen once. The data are from a study of T cells after yellow fever vaccination. Across the study: Libraries from low-cell-number fractions were prepared with the SMART-Seq v4 Ultra Low Input RNA kit.

General observations from the study: In post-booster samples, most primary-vaccination clones reappeared (about 97% CD4, roughly 89% CD8). Abundant clonotypes from the bulk population could have been carried over as contaminants into FACS-sorted repertoires.

Source: CD4+ T cells sorted from PBMCs, taken 15 days after the yellow fever booster vaccination. This TCR derives from a man younger than 45 who received the YFV17D yellow fever vaccine. The chain carries TRBV28 and TRBJ2-1; possibly TRBD2 for D (6 bases). The CDR3 region is CASSFLAGSSPYNEQFF. The CDR3 DNA follows: TGTGCCAGCAGTTTCTTAGCCGGGAGTTCCCCCTACAATGAGCAGTTCTTC.